The present TCR beta chain was sequenced within a study of cytomegalovirus exposure and HLA in healthy donors. This CDR3 is 16 amino acids long. Looked up from germline, CDR1 is GTSNPN and CDR2 is SVGIG (reference sequence). Trimming cost V 3 bases and J 3 bases, with 15 bases left between them. In the PCR, 60 Vbeta and 13 Jbeta primers were used. TCRdb keeps only in-frame clones here, not all; method: immunoSEQ multiplex PCR. The profile shows roughly 130,000 clones, about 78% of them singletons. Comments on this clone: Its specificity is not known.

Findings and caveats of the study: Cytomegalovirus association was assigned to some 160 TCR beta chains. Later analysis found that TCR beta chains associated with HLA were more clonally expanded than other, equally common chains. In a later analysis, specific HLA alleles were associated with around 17,000 TCR beta sequences at a 0.05 false discovery rate.

This clonotype was obtained from a human donor in good health. The genes are TRBV30 and TRBJ1-6; weak D call: TRBD1 (5 bases). Sequenced material: PBMCs. The CDR3 spells CAWRSREVLYNSPLHF. The DNA of the CDR3 is TGTGCCTGGAGGTCCAGGGAGGTCCTCTATAATTCACCCCTCCACTTT.